The 24 T cell receptor beta chains presented below share a single source sample, sequenced in a study of blood T cells in healthy people across ages. A sample-barcoded 5' primer and a J-beta primer mix were used in a second PCR of roughly 7 to 12 cycles. TCRdb re-analysed the 5' RACE reads in MiXCR, keeping a single row per CDR3 protein. The table lists 600,000 or so distinct CDR3 sequences, 20% to 25% of them singletons. The sequencing input was blood. Receptors were obtained from a man between 65 and 85 years old in good health.

V and J are TRBV29-1 and TRBJ2-6; tentatively, D is TRBD2 (5 bases). Deletions cut 6 bases from V and 0 bases from J, with 9 bases between. The CDR3 runs 14 residues. In germline, CDR1 is SQVTM, CDR2 ANQGSEA. CDR3 amino acids: CSVGIFSGANVLTF. CDR3 nucleotide sequence: TGCAGCGTCGGGATCTTCTCTGGGGCCAACGTCCTGACTTTC.

This clonotype has ten or more counts. V and J are TRBV6-6 and TRBJ1-2, with D unclear. V lost 5 bases to trimming and J lost 0 bases, with 7 bases between them. The CDR3 is 13 amino acids. Germline V lookup: CDR1 MNHNY, CDR2 SVGAGI (reference sequence). Written as DNA, the CDR3 is TGTGCCAGCAGTGGCACCTCTAACTATGGCTACACCTTC. This encodes CASSGTSNYGYTF.

V is TRBV20-1 and J is TRBJ2-1; TRBD2 agrees at 8 bases. Trimming cost V 0 bases and J 6 bases; bases outside gene matches: 4. The germline V gene encodes CDR1 DFQATT and CDR2 SNEGSKA (reference sequence). This CDR3 has 14 amino acids. CDR3 sequence: CSARDAGGSNEQFF. Here the CDR3 DNA reads TGCAGTGCTAGAGATGCGGGAGGTAGCAATGAGCAGTTCTTC.

The chain is built from TRBV10-2 and TRBJ2-7; no firm D call. Per the germline V gene, CDR1 is WSHSY and CDR2 is SAAADI. The CDR3 consists of 15 residues. V lost 2 bases and J lost 0, with 11 bases in between. In DNA form, the CDR3 reads TGCGCCAGCAGTGAGGCAGGTTACAACTCCTACGAGCAGTACTTC. Translating it yields CASSEAGYNSYEQYF.

The chain uses TRBV10-3 and TRBJ1-1; TRBD1 is a possible D gene (5 bases). Germline V gives CDR1 ENHRY, CDR2 SYGVKD. V lost 10 bases and J 0 bases, leaving 15 bases between the germline ends. This CDR3 contains 14 residues. The DNA of the CDR3 is TGTGCCAGCTTAAATGGGGCAATGAACACTGAAGCTTTCTTT. It codes for CASLNGAMNTEAFF.

This sequence joins TRBV14 and TRBJ2-2; perhaps TRBD2 as D (5 bases). Germline CDR1 reads SGHDN; CDR2 reads FVKESK. The length of the CDR3 is 16 residues. Deletions cut 5 bases from V and 0 bases from J, with 13 bases between. The CDR3 nucleotides are TGTGCCAGCAGCTCGGGTTCGGGGACGAACACCGGGGAGCTGTTTTTT. Translating gives CASSSGSGTNTGELFF.

This clonotype was recorded a few times. This sequence joins TRBV11-3 and TRBJ2-3; D gene unclear. V was pared by 5 bases and J by 2 bases, with 8 bases between. Per the germline V gene, CDR1 is SGHNT and CDR2 is YENEEA. CDR3 length: 13 residues. Here the CDR3 DNA reads TGTGCCAGCAGCCAACAATTCACAGATACGCAGTATTTT. It encodes CASSQQFTDTQYF.

The rearrangement links TRBV20-1 to TRBJ2-7; 12 positions agree with TRBD2. Germline trimming cut 6 bases from V and 0 bases from J; bases unmatched to any gene: 12. CDR1 and CDR2 from the germline V gene are DFQATT and SNEGSKA (reference sequence). The CDR3 has 17 residues. CDR3 coding DNA: TGCAGTGCACCGCTAGCGGGAGGGCCATTAAGCTCCTACGAGCAGTACTTC. Translated: CSAPLAGGPLSSYEQYF.

This clonotype appeared a few times. The V call is TRBV24-1, the J call TRBJ2-1, with 10 bases identical to TRBD2. Germline V CDR1 and CDR2: KGHDR, SFDVKD. This CDR3 is 16 amino acids long. The J segment lost 6 bases and the V segment lost 7 bases, leaving 11 bases of the junction unmatched. The CDR3 region is CATSASGSQIGNEQFF. In DNA form, the CDR3 reads TGTGCCACCAGCGCTAGCGGGAGCCAGATTGGCAATGAGCAGTTCTTC.

A few counts support this clonotype. The rearrangement uses TRBV5-1 and TRBJ2-3; D is perhaps TRBD1 (5 bases). V lost 5 bases and J lost 3, with 13 bases in between. Germline V CDR1 and CDR2: SGHRS, YFSETQ. CDR3 length: 14 amino acids. The CDR3 reads CASSFVTETDTQYF. The CDR3 nucleotides are TGCGCCAGCAGTTTCGTGACAGAAACAGATACGCAGTATTTT.

J is TRBJ1-1 and V is TRBV2, with D possibly being TRBD1 (6 bases). Germline CDR1 is SNHLY and CDR2 is FYNNEI. This CDR3 region has 14 residues. The V end was cut by 6 bases, the J end by 7 bases, with 18 bases between. CDR3 amino acids: CASREQGFRDEAFF. CDR3 DNA sequence: TGTGCCAGCAGGGAACAGGGCTTTAGGGATGAAGCTTTCTTT.

The rearrangement joins TRBV7-9 to TRBJ2-1; maybe TRBD1 (6 bases). Germline V gene data show CDR1 as SEHNR and CDR2 as FQNEAQ (reference sequence). V was clipped by 6 bases and J by 3 bases, with 12 bases between them. This CDR3 has 14 residues. The CDR3 region is CASRRQENYNEQFF. In DNA form, the CDR3 reads TGTGCCAGCAGACGACAGGAAAACTACAATGAGCAGTTCTTC.

This clonotype was observed a few times. J is TRBJ2-3 and V is TRBV28; 12 bases align to TRBD2. The CDR3 is 16 residues long. Germline loops: CDR1 MDHEN, CDR2 SYDVKM. The V and J ends lost 6 bases and 4 bases, in that order; junction bases with no gene match: 8. CDR3 DNA sequence: TGTGCCAGCAGCCCTAGCGGGAGGGCTTGGGCAGATACGCAGTATTTT. It translates to CASSPSGRAWADTQYF.

This chain links TRBV18 with TRBJ2-1; D unclear. The CDR3 has 15 residues. Germline CDR1 reads KGHSH; CDR2 reads LQKENI. The germline V and J ends were trimmed by 0 bases and 1 base, with 7 bases remaining between them. Here the CDR3 DNA reads TGTGCCAGCTCACCACCACGGATTTCCTACAATGAGCAGTTCTTC. Translated, it gives CASSPPRISYNEQFF.

This chain joins TRBV28 and TRBJ2-7, with TRBD1 identical over 8 bases. CDR1 MDHEN and CDR2 SYDVKM come from the germline V gene. The J segment lost 2 bases and the V segment lost 6 bases, leaving 9 bases of the junction unmatched. There are 15 residues in the CDR3. In DNA, the CDR3 is TGTGCCAGCAGGGTCGCCGGGACAGGCGCCTACGAGCAGTACTTC. The encoded protein is CASRVAGTGAYEQYF.

This clonotype was seen a few times. This chain uses TRBV20-1 with TRBJ1-5, with TRBD1 identical over 7 bases. The germline V gene encodes CDR1 DFQATT and CDR2 SNEGSKA (reference sequence). There are 13 residues in the CDR3. V gave up 5 bases and J gave up 6 bases; unmatched junction bases: 7. CDR3 bases: TGCAGTGCTGGGACAGCGGGAACTCAGCCCCAGCATTTT. Its translation is CSAGTAGTQPQHF.

Concerning this clonotype itself: This may stem from a read error, because a much larger clone lies one nucleotide away. The chain uses TRBV20-1 and TRBJ2-7; D is perhaps TRBD2 (6 bases). The CDR3 spans 12 residues. CDR1 and CDR2 from the germline V gene are DFQATT and SNEGSKA (reference sequence). The CDR3 bases are TGCAGTGCTAGTAGGGACTCCTACGAGCGGTACTTC. Translation: CSASRDSYERYF.

The J gene is TRBJ1-1, the V gene TRBV6-5, with 9 bases aligning to TRBD1. Looked up from germline, CDR1 is MNHEY and CDR2 is SVGAGI. The junction had 13 bases not matched to a gene; V was cut back by 6 bases and J by 11 bases. The CDR3 has 14 residues. This chain's CDR3 is CASRTPGQGLGAFF. In DNA, the CDR3 is TGTGCCAGCAGGACCCCTGGACAGGGGCTTGGGGCTTTCTTT.

This clonotype was counted a few times. The gene calls are TRBV3-1 and TRBJ1-2; the match to TRBD1 covers 8 bases. Germline lookup yields CDR1 LGHDT and CDR2 YNNKEL (reference sequence). Trimming cost V 3 bases and J 0 bases; bases outside gene matches: 6. CDR3 length equals 16 residues. The CDR3 coding sequence is TGTGCCAGCAGCCAGTCAACAGGGGGTACTAACTATGGCTACACCTTC. The encoded protein is CASSQSTGGTNYGYTF.

The table lists this clonotype with a few counts. In nucleotides, the CDR3 is TGTGCCAGCAGCTTGGGCCCGGCCGTTACCAACCAAGAGACCCAGTACTTC. It specifies CASSLGPAVTNQETQYF. This chain connects TRBV5-6 to TRBJ2-5; D is undetermined. Germline V gene data show CDR1 as SGHDT and CDR2 as YYEEEE. The ends were cut back, 0 bases at V and 0 bases at J, with 15 bases in the middle. The CDR3 covers 17 residues.

The V gene is TRBV9, the J gene TRBJ2-5; 7 bases are shared with TRBD1. J was trimmed by 6 bases and V by 0 bases; bases with no gene match: 8. Germline V gives CDR1 SGDLS, CDR2 YYNGEE. This CDR3 is 15 amino acids long. CDR3 sequence (DNA): TGTGCCAGCAGCGTAGGCCCCGACAGGGAACAGACCCAGTACTTC. It specifies CASSVGPDREQTQYF. The whole variable domain, remainder taken from reference TRBV9 and TRBJ2-5, is DSGVTQTPKHLITATGQRVTLRCSPRSGDLSVYWYQQSLDQGLQFLIQYYNGEERAKGNILERFSAQQFPDLHSELNLSSLELGDSALYFCASSVGPDREQTQYFGPGTRLLVL.

This chain connects TRBV29-1 to TRBJ2-7; D gene uncertain. This CDR3 contains 10 residues. V gave up 6 bases and J gave up 3 bases, with 6 bases separating them. CDR1 SQVTM and CDR2 ANQGSEA come from the germline V gene. The CDR3 protein is CSVAGYEQYF. For the CDR3, the DNA is TGCAGCGTGGCAGGCTACGAGCAGTACTTC.

This clonotype was counted between two and nine times. This chain joins TRBV7-9 and TRBJ2-3, with a tentative D call TRBD2 (6 bases). V was clipped by 4 bases and J by 2 bases, with 16 bases between them. In germline, CDR1 is SEHNR, CDR2 FQNEAQ (reference sequence). The CDR3 totals 16 residues. The CDR3 region is CASSSRGSGYTDTQYF. DNA for the CDR3: TGTGCCAGCAGCTCCCGAGGTAGCGGATACACAGATACGCAGTATTTT.

This clonotype has more than one count but fewer than ten. V and J are TRBV20-1 and TRBJ2-5; D may be TRBD2 (7 bases). There are 15 residues in the CDR3. Trimming removed 0 bases at V and 4 bases at J, with 15 bases between. In germline, CDR1 is DFQATT, CDR2 SNEGSKA (reference sequence). The DNA of the CDR3 is TGCAGTGCTAGAGATCTCGCAGGGGAGGGAGAGACCCAGTACTTC. It encodes CSARDLAGEGETQYF.